This T cell receptor (beta chain) was captured by sequencing in a study of cytomegalovirus exposure and HLA in healthy donors. This cohort consisted of healthy bone marrow donors. Use of 60 Vbeta and 13 Jbeta primers characterized the PCR. Measured with immunoSEQ multiplex PCR; TCRdb has only the in-frame clones, and not every one. The data hold 100,000 to 150,000 clones, with roughly 82% observed a single time. CDR3 size: 16 residues. V lost 5 bases to trimming and J lost 0 bases; unmatched junction nucleotides: 7. CDR1 is ENHRY and CDR2 is SYGVKD in the germline V gene. The sequenced material came from PBMCs. This TCR was recovered from a woman aged 40 to 55 in good health and CMV-seropositive. This rearrangement joins TRBV10-3 to TRBJ2-7, with 10 nucleotides matching TRBD2. Here the CDR3 reads CAISWTSGTASYEQYF. DNA of the CDR3: TGTGCCATCAGTTGGACTAGCGGAACCGCCTCCTACGAGCAGTACTTC.